This TCR beta chain was identified during a study of blood T cell repertoires in COVID-19. Whole-study context: Researchers got acute and convalescent COVID-19 samples from the United States, Italy and Spain. T cells, B-cell-depleted T cells, or PBMCs provided the cDNA or gDNA that served as material.

The ends lost 4 bases at V and 5 bases at J; junction bases unmatched: 3. Germline CDR1 and CDR2: KGHDR and SFDVKD. The CDR3 extends over 14 amino acids. Authors' data handling: It was from reference gene primer amplification that nucleated cell counts were estimated. Some clones are missing from TCRdb's copy, which holds only in-frame ones; the method was immunoSEQ multiplex PCR. V and J calls and clone size are copied from that table; D and trimming were computed from the DNA. The sample carries roughly 120,000 clones, about three quarters recorded once. The receptor's source is an elderly woman with active or convalescent COVID-19. This chain joins TRBV24-1 and TRBJ2-2; TRBD1 matches at 7 bases. Sequenced sample: peripheral blood. CDR3 protein: CATSETGPTGELFF. The CDR3 nucleotides are TGTGCCACCAGTGAGACAGGGCCAACCGGGGAGCTGTTTTTT.